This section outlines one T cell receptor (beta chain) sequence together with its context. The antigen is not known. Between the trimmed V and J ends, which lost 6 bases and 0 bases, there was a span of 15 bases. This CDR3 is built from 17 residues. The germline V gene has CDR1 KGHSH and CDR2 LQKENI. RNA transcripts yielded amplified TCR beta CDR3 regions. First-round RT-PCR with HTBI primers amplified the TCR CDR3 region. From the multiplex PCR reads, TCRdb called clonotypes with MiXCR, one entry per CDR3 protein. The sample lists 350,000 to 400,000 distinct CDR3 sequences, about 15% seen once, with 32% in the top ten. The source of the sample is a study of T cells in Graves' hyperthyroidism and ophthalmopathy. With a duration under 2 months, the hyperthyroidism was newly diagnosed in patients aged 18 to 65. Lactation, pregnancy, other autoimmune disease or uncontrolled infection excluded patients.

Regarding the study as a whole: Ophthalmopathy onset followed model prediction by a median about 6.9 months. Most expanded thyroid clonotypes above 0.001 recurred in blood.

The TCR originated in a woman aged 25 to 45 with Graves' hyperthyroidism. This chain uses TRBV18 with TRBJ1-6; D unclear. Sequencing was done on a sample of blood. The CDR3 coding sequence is TGTGCCAGCTCTTCAATTGCAGAGAGCTCCTATAATTCACCCCTCCACTTT. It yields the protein CASSSIAESSYNSPLHF.